Sequencing of this TCR beta chain was carried out in a study of blood T cell repertoires in COVID-19. Overall study: The analysed material was cDNA or gDNA that came from T cells, B-cell-depleted T cells, or PBMCs.

CDR3 size: 14 residues. CDR1 is SGHNT, CDR2 YYREEE, per germline (reference sequence). The V end was cut by 4 bases, the J end by 6 bases, with 17 bases between. Profiled with immunoSEQ multiplex PCR; TCRdb holds only in-frame clones, not every one. This table holds under 200,000 clones, approximately 80% found once. The study drew participants aged roughly 18 to 95 years from 20 to 30 US areas. Assignment of participants to cohorts was predicated upon participant-reported clinical history. This clone was observed many times. The chain employs TRBV5-4 and TRBJ2-7; tentative D call: TRBD2 (6 bases). The TCR originated in a man in his fifties who had recovered from COVID-19. Sequenced: PBMCs or T cells enriched from blood (not recorded which). In nucleotides, the CDR3 is TGTGCCAGCAGCCACGCGCAGGGAGGTAGCGAGCAGTACTTC. This gives the protein CASSHAQGGSEQYF.